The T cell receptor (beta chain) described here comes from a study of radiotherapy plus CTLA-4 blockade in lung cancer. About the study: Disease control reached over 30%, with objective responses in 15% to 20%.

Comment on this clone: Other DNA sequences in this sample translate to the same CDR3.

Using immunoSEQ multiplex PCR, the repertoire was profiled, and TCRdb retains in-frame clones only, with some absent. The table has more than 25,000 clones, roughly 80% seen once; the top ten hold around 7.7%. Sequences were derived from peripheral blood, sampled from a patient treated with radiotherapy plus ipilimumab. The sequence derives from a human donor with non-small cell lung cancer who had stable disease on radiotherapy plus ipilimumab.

The CDR3 sequence is CASSLSAPYEQYF. In DNA, the CDR3 is TGTGCCAGCAGTTTATCGGCCCCCTACGAGCAGTACTTC. The chain uses TRBV27 and TRBJ2-7; D remains unclear. Germline V gives CDR1 MNHEY, CDR2 SMNVEV (reference sequence). This CDR3 is built from 13 residues. V was trimmed by 0 bases and J by 2 bases, leaving 5 bases between them.